The 31 T cell receptor beta chains below were found in one sample sequenced in a study of T cells in Graves' hyperthyroidism and ophthalmopathy. The CDR3 regions of TCR beta were amplified from RNA transcripts. RT-PCR in the first round (using the HTBI primer set) targeted the TCR CDR3. Using its own MiXCR run on the multiplex PCR reads, TCRdb lists one record per CDR3 protein. The table lists about 640,000 distinct CDR3 sequences, around 13% of them singletons. Material: blood. All receptors derive from a woman aged 45-65 years with Graves' ophthalmopathy.

This clonotype was recorded many times. The V gene is TRBV7-2, the J gene TRBJ2-5, with 9 bases identical to TRBD2. This CDR3 is 15 amino acids long. Germline V gene lookup returns CDR1 SGHTA and CDR2 FQGNSA. The ends lost 9 bases at V and 5 bases at J; junction bases unmatched: 13. CDR3 loop: CASAGDGGRAETQYF. The CDR3 DNA sequence: TGTGCCAGTGCGGGCGATGGCGGGAGGGCGGAGACCCAGTACTTC. Using reference TRBV7-2 and TRBJ2-5 for the parts outside the CDR3, the full variable domain is GAGVSQSPSNKVTEKGKDVELRCDPISGHTALYWYRQSLGQGLEFLIYFQGNSAPDKSGLPSDRFSAERTGGSVSTLTIQRTQQEDSAVYLCASAGDGGRAETQYFGPGTRLLVL.

This clonotype was picked up many times. The rearrangement uses TRBV18 and TRBJ2-5, with unresolved D. There are 16 residues in the CDR3. CDR1 and CDR2 from the germline V gene are KGHSH and LQKENI. The ends were cut back, 2 bases at V and 0 bases at J, with 13 bases in the middle. CDR3 residues: CASSPFLGVDQETQYF. Here the CDR3 DNA reads TGTGCCAGCTCACCATTCCTTGGGGTGGACCAAGAGACCCAGTACTTC.

Notes on this clonotype: One base away lies a much larger clone, so this may be a sequencing read error. The conserved final phenylalanine or tryptophan is absent from the CDR3, which likely points to a read error. The chain is built from TRBV12-3 or TRBV12-4 and TRBJ1-2; the D is unclear. The CDR3 totals 16 residues. V lost 0 bases, J lost 0 bases, and 11 bases lay in between. CDR3: CASSLARHGANYGYTL. The CDR3 DNA reads TGTGCCAGCAGTTTAGCGCGCCATGGAGCTAACTATGGCTACACCCTC.

V usage is TRBV20-1 and J usage is TRBJ2-1, with TRBD2 identical over 10 bases. Germline CDR1 is DFQATT and CDR2 is SNEGSKA (reference sequence). Unmatched junction bases numbered 8, after V lost 6 bases and J lost 6 bases. CDR3 length equals 14 residues. CDR3 sequence: CSAPTSGKGNEQFF. The CDR3 coding sequence is TGCAGTGCACCTACTAGCGGGAAGGGCAATGAGCAGTTCTTC.

Only a few counts were recorded for this clonotype. The chain links TRBV3-2 to TRBJ1-1; the DNA was not compared with TRBD1, the D call given in the table. TRBV3-2 is termed a pseudogene. CDR3 size: 18 residues. The CDR3 region is CASSQGIPRDRPGTEAFF. In DNA form, the CDR3 reads TGTGCCAGCAGCCAAGGAATCCCTCGAGACAGGCCGGGAACTGAAGCTTTCTTT.

This clonotype appeared a few times. The J gene is TRBJ1-2, the V gene TRBV6-2 or TRBV6-3; 8 bases agree with TRBD1. The germline gives CDR1 MNHEY, CDR2 SVGEGT. There are 17 residues in the CDR3. V dropped 6 bases and J dropped 1; count of bases not matched to a gene: 13. CDR3 DNA sequence: TGTGCCAGCAGCCTACCTCGGGACAGGTCACATAACTATGGCTACACCTTC. This sequence encodes CASSLPRDRSHNYGYTF.

This clonotype occurred many times. The rearrangement uses TRBV28 and TRBJ2-1; no firm D call. Trimming removed 3 bases at V and 0 bases at J, with 12 bases between. Germline-derived CDR1 and CDR2 are MDHEN and SYDVKM. CDR3 length equals 16 residues. The CDR3 loop reads CASSFIYKGSYNEQFF. Written as DNA, the CDR3 is TGTGCCAGCAGTTTCATCTATAAGGGCTCCTACAATGAGCAGTTCTTC. Full variable domain (missing parts from reference TRBV28 and TRBJ2-1): DVKVTQSSRYLVKRTGEKVFLECVQDMDHENMFWYRQDPGLGLRLIYFSYDVKMKEKGDIPEGYSVSREKKERFSLILESASTNQTSMYLCASSFIYKGSYNEQFFGPGTRLTVL.

This clonotype has a count of ten or more. The chain joins TRBV11-2 to TRBJ2-7; 10 bases line up with TRBD2. Trimming took 4 bases from V and 3 from J; bases not matched to a gene: 3. The CDR3 has 14 residues. Germline values: CDR1 SGHAT, CDR2 FQNNGV. The CDR3 DNA is TGTGCCAGCAGCTACCGACTAGCGGGCTACGAGCAGTACTTC. This codes for CASSYRLAGYEQYF.

The table lists this clonotype with many counts. V usage is TRBV7-9 and J usage is TRBJ2-7, with D tentatively TRBD2 (5 bases). Germline lookup yields CDR1 SEHNR and CDR2 FQNEAQ (reference sequence). The ends were cut back, 5 bases at V and 6 bases at J, with 14 bases in the middle. The CDR3 has 13 residues. The DNA of the CDR3 is TGTGCCAGCAGCCCGCCCGGAGGAGGCGAGCAGTACTTC. It is translated as CASSPPGGGEQYF. The variable domain in full, completed from reference TRBV7-9 and TRBJ2-7, reads DTGVSQNPRHKITKRGQNVTFRCDPISEHNRLYWYRQTLGQGPEFLTYFQNEAQLEKSRLLSDRFSAERPKGSFSTLEIQRTEQGDSAMYLCASSPPGGGEQYFGPGTRLTVT.

The genes are TRBV18 and TRBJ1-3, with D hard to call. Trimming left V 4 bases short and J 5 bases short, with 9 bases between. CDR1 KGHSH and CDR2 LQKENI come from the germline V gene. The CDR3 loop spans 13 amino acids. CDR3 sequence reads: CASSRTERNTIYF. In nucleotides, the CDR3 is TGTGCCAGCTCACGGACGGAACGAAACACCATATATTTT.

V usage is TRBV29-1 and J usage is TRBJ2-7; D gene unclear. The CDR3 length is 13 residues. V gave up 3 bases and J gave up 0 bases, with 9 bases separating them. Germline CDR1 is SQVTM and CDR2 is ANQGSEA. The chain's CDR3 is CSVDQANSYEQYF. CDR3 coding DNA: TGCAGCGTTGACCAGGCGAACTCCTACGAGCAGTACTTC.

As for this clonotype: A read error may explain this, as a much larger clone is one base away. The chain couples TRBV9 to TRBJ2-7; 11 positions match TRBD2. The CDR3 is 15 residues long. The V gene's germline CDR1 is SGDLS and CDR2 YYNGEE. The CDR3 is CASSAEIAGGIERYF. Written as DNA, the CDR3 is TGTGCCAGCAGCGCGGAAATAGCGGGAGGGATTGAGCGGTACTTC.

This clonotype was detected many times. V usage is TRBV15 and J usage is TRBJ1-5; D gene ambiguous. Germline assignment: CDR1 LNHNV and CDR2 YYDKDF (reference sequence). V was trimmed by 0 bases and J by 4 bases, leaving 7 bases between them. This CDR3 region has 14 residues. CDR3 sequence reads: CATSRDLTNQPQHF. The CDR3 DNA sequence: TGTGCCACCAGCAGAGATTTGACAAATCAGCCCCAGCATTTT.

This clonotype appeared many times. This chain connects TRBV3-1 to TRBJ2-7; possible D gene TRBD2, 6 bases. CDR1 is LGHDT and CDR2 is YNNKEL in the germline V gene (reference sequence). Trimming pared 4 bases from V and 6 bases from J, leaving 16 bases between. The CDR3 runs 14 residues. CDR3 protein: CASSPEGVSFEQYF. CDR3 DNA sequence: TGTGCCAGCAGCCCGGAGGGAGTTAGCTTCGAGCAGTACTTC.

The chain employs TRBV30 and TRBJ1-4; 8 bases are shared with TRBD1. Looked up from germline, CDR1 is GTSNPN and CDR2 is SVGIG (reference sequence). The CDR3 is 14 amino acids. V dropped 7 bases and J dropped 5; count of bases not matched to a gene: 9. CDR3 nucleotide sequence: TGTGCCTTGACCCAGACAGGGGTGAATGAAAAACTGTTTTTT. This translates into CALTQTGVNEKLFF.

Notes on this clonotype: This could be a read error, since a much larger clone is one nucleotide away. V is TRBV28 and J is TRBJ2-1; no clear D gene. In germline, CDR1 is MDHEN, CDR2 SYDVKM. The CDR3 is made up of 15 amino acids. CDR3 bases: TGTGCCAGCCTGCAGGTGGGGATCACCTACAATGAGCAGTCCTTC. Its protein product is CASLQVGITYNEQSF.

This clonotype was counted many times. The rearrangement joins TRBV11-3 to TRBJ2-7, with 8 bases that match TRBD1. J gave up 3 bases and V 1 base, and 5 bases lay outside the gene matches. The CDR3 totals 15 residues. Looked up from germline, CDR1 is SGHNT and CDR2 is YENEEA. CDR3 sequence (DNA): TGTGCCAGCAGCTTAGCAGGGGGCAATCACTACGAGCAGTACTTC. This encodes CASSLAGGNHYEQYF.

The chain combines TRBV19 with TRBJ2-6; no clear D. Trimming stripped 5 bases from V and 0 bases from J, with 14 bases between. This CDR3 has 17 amino acids. Germline CDR1 reads LNHDA; CDR2 reads SQIVND (reference sequence). The DNA of the CDR3 is TGTGCCAGTAGTTCCTACGGGCGGAACTCTGGGGCCAACGTCCTGACTTTC. This sequence encodes CASSSYGRNSGANVLTF.

The chain is built from TRBV7-9 and TRBJ1-1, with TRBD1 as a possible D gene (5 bases). The germline V gene has CDR1 SEHNR and CDR2 FQNEAQ (reference sequence). This CDR3 region has 15 residues. The V end was cut by 5 bases, the J end by 4 bases, with 17 bases between. This CDR3 reads CASSTRRGGGTEAFF. In DNA form, the CDR3 reads TGTGCCAGCAGCACCCGGCGGGGGGGGGGCACTGAAGCTTTCTTT.

This clonotype was recorded once. This clone may be a read error of a much larger clone one base away. The rearrangement uses TRBV5-1 and TRBJ1-1, with D possibly being TRBD1 (5 bases). CDR1 is SGHRS, CDR2 YFSETQ, per germline. This CDR3 contains 15 residues. CDR3 in DNA: TGCGCCAGCAGCTTGGCCCAGGGACTGAACACTGGAGCTTTCTTT. Amino acids: CASSLAQGLNTGAFF.

This clonotype was counted a few times. The V and J genes are TRBV18 and TRBJ2-2; 8 nucleotides agree with TRBD2. The V gene's germline CDR1 is KGHSH and CDR2 LQKENI. The CDR3 has 16 residues. After removal of 3 bases from V and 6 bases from J, the junction contained 9 bases not matched to a gene. CDR3 DNA: TGTGCCAGCTCACCGACCGGGCTAGCGGGTTCCGGGGAGCTGTTTTTT. Its protein product is CASSPTGLAGSGELFF.

This clonotype turned up a few times. The chain joins TRBV20-1 to TRBJ1-5, with D uncertain. The V end was cut by 5 bases, the J end by 0 bases, with 17 bases between. The CDR3 contains 16 residues. The germline gives CDR1 DFQATT, CDR2 SNEGSKA (reference sequence). This CDR3 reads CSALDGTKNSNQPQHF. The CDR3 DNA follows: TGCAGTGCTCTTGACGGAACGAAGAATAGCAATCAGCCCCAGCATTTT.

The sample holds a few counts of this clonotype. The chain recombines TRBV7-2 with TRBJ2-5; no clear D gene. V shed 0 bases and J shed 5 bases, with 7 bases lying between them. CDR1 and CDR2 (germline): SGHTA, FQGNSA. This CDR3 spans 13 amino acids. The CDR3 DNA sequence: TGTACCAGCAGCTTAGCGTATGAGGAGACCCAGTACTTC. As protein: CTSSLAYEETQYF.

This clonotype has a count of ten or more. The chain carries TRBV5-1 and TRBJ2-3, with 9 bases lining up with TRBD1. The CDR3 spans 15 residues. The germline gives CDR1 SGHRS, CDR2 YFSETQ. J lost 5 bases, V lost 4 bases, and 8 bases had no gene match. The CDR3 reads CASSPGQGQGDTQYF. CDR3 nucleotides: TGCGCCAGCAGCCCTGGACAGGGGCAAGGAGATACGCAGTATTTT. Based on the CDR3 plus reference TRBV5-1 and TRBJ2-3, the full variable domain is KAGVTQTPRYLIKTRGQQVTLSCSPISGHRSVSWYQQTPGQGLQFLFEYFSETQRNKGNFPGRFSGRQFSNSRSEMNVSTLELGDSALYLCASSPGQGQGDTQYFGPGTRLTVL.

In its sample, this clonotype was seen many times. The chain has TRBV30 and TRBJ2-5; TRBD2 matches 8 bases. CDR3 size: 15 residues. V shed 2 bases and J 4 bases; nucleotides not matched to a gene: 9. CDR1 GTSNPN and CDR2 SVGIG come from the germline V gene (reference sequence). DNA of the CDR3: TGTGCCTGGAGTCCGCACGCCGCGGGGGGAGAGACCCAGTACTTC. Its protein is CAWSPHAAGGETQYF.

There are many counts of this clonotype. The V call is TRBV29-1, the J call TRBJ2-1, with 7 bases that match TRBD1. Trimming cost V 4 bases and J 4 bases; bases outside gene matches: 7. Germline V gene lookup returns CDR1 SQVTM and CDR2 ANQGSEA. CDR3 length: 14 amino acids. The chain's CDR3 is CSVVTGTGYNEQFF. CDR3 bases: TGCAGCGTTGTGACAGGGACGGGGTACAATGAGCAGTTCTTC.

This clonotype has ten or more counts. Here the CDR3 DNA reads TGTGCCAGCAGCTTGTATCGGGAGACCCAGTACTTC. Protein: CASSLYRETQYF. The chain is built from TRBV12-3 or TRBV12-4 and TRBJ2-5; D is unclear. Trimming left V 6 bases short and J 5 bases short, with 10 bases between. There are 12 residues in the CDR3.

CDR3 in amino acids: CASSLTRAGGYEQYF. The CDR3 nucleotides read TGTGCCAGCAGCTTAACGAGAGCGGGAGGTTACGAGCAGTACTTC. The chain links TRBV7-2 to TRBJ2-7; the match to TRBD2 covers 9 bases. CDR3 size: 15 residues. From germline, CDR1 is SGHTA and CDR2 FQGNSA. V lost 2 bases to trimming and J lost 4 bases; unmatched junction nucleotides: 6.

This clonotype was observed many times. J is TRBJ2-7 and V is TRBV27, with 8 bases fitting TRBD1. Germline loops: CDR1 MNHEY, CDR2 SMNVEV (reference sequence). CDR3 length equals 14 residues. V lost 8 bases to trimming and J lost 2 bases; unmatched junction nucleotides: 8. The CDR3 DNA reads as TGTGCCAGCCAAAAACAGGGGGGAACCTACGAGCAGTACTTC. It encodes CASQKQGGTYEQYF.

The rearrangement uses TRBV7-9 and TRBJ1-4; perhaps TRBD1 as D (5 bases). The ends were cut back, 3 bases at V and 3 bases at J, with 14 bases in the middle. This CDR3 spans 16 amino acids. Germline assignment: CDR1 SEHNR and CDR2 FQNEAQ (reference sequence). The CDR3 region has the DNA TGTGCCAGCAGCTTGTTCAGGGCCTCAGCTAATGAAAAACTGTTTTTT. Its translation: CASSLFRASANEKLFF.

In regard to this clonotype: One end of the junction varies from germline; a read error may be responsible. The V gene is TRBV10-3, the J gene TRBJ2-3; 12 nucleotides align to TRBD2. From germline, CDR1 is ENHRY and CDR2 SYGVKD. The CDR3 runs 15 residues. The CDR3 sequence is CAIRGTSGSTGTQYF. The CDR3 DNA follows: TGTGCCATCAGAGGGACTAGCGGGTCGACAGGTACGCAGTATTTT.